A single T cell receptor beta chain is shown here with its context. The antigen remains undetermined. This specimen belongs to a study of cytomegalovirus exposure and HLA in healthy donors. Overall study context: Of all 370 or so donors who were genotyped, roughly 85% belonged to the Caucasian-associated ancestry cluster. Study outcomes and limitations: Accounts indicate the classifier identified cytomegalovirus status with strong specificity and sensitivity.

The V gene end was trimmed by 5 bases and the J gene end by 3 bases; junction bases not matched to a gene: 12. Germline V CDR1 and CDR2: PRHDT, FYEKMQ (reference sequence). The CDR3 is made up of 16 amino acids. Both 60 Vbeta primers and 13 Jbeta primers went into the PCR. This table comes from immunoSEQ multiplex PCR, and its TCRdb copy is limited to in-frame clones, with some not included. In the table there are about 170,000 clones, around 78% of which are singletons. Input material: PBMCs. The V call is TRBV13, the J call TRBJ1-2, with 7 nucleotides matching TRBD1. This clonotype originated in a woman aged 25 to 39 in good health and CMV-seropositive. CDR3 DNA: TGTGCCAGCAGCCGTCCCCGACAGGGAATTCACTATGGCTACACCTTC. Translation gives CASSRPRQGIHYGYTF.